This T cell receptor beta chain appears in the sequencing data of a study of cytomegalovirus exposure and HLA in healthy donors. General study points: Data from an earlier analysis indicated that most TCR beta V segments were productive either about 87% or about 30% of the time.

The V end lost 8 bases, the J end lost 4 bases, and 24 bases lay between the germline ends. Germline assignment: CDR1 MNHEY and CDR2 SMNVEV (reference sequence). CDR3 length equals 18 residues. The PCR made use of 60 Vbeta and 13 Jbeta primers. Profiled with immunoSEQ multiplex PCR; TCRdb holds only in-frame clones, not every one. In the table there are 55,000 to 70,000 clones, 55% to 70% of which are singletons. Turning to this clone: Its antigen remains unidentified.

Healthy bone marrow donors made up the donor group. This clonotype was obtained from a woman between 45 and 60 years old in good health and CMV-seronegative. This sequence joins TRBV27 and TRBJ2-6; a weak D match, TRBD1 (5 bases). The specimen was PBMCs. The CDR3 DNA reads TGTGCCAGCGGACAACGTTTCTCGAGCTCTCTGGGGGCCAACGTCCTGACTTTC. Its translation: CASGQRFSSSLGANVLTF.